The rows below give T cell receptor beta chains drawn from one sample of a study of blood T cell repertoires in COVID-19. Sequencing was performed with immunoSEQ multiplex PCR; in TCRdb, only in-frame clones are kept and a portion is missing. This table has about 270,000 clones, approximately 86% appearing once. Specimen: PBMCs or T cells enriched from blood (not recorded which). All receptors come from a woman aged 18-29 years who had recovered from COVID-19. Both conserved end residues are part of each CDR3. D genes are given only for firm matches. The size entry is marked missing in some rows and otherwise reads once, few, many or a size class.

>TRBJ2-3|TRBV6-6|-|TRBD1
TGTGCCAGCAGTTACTCGATGGACAGGACAGATACGCAGTATTTT
CASSYSMDRTDTQYF
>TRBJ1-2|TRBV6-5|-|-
TGTGCCAGCAGTTACTCGTCAGTCTATGGCTACACCTTC
CASSYSSVYGYTF
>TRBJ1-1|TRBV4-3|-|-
TGCGCCAGCAGCCTGAGAATCACGAACACTGAAGCTTTCTTT
CASSLRITNTEAFF
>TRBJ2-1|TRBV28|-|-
TGTGCCAGCAGTTTGACTAGTGAGCAGTTCTTC
CASSLTSEQFF
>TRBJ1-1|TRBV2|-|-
TGTGCCAGCAGTGATGCTCTTGGGCCTCGGAACACTGAAGCTTTCTTT
CASSDALGPRNTEAFF
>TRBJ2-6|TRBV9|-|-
TGTGCCAGCAGCGTCCAGAACGGGGCCAACGTCCTGACTTTC
CASSVQNGANVLTF
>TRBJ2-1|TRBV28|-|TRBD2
TGTGCCAGCAGTGGGACTAGCGGGCCGTACTACAATGAGCAGTTCTTC
CASSGTSGPYYNEQFF
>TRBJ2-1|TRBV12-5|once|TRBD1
TGTGCTAGTGGTTTGATCTCCCTCCGGGACAGGGACGATGGCAATGAGCAGTTCTTC
CASGLISLRDRDDGNEQFF
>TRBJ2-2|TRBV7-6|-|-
TGTGCCAGCAGCTTAGCTTACTTGAACACCGGGGAGCTGTTTTTT
CASSLAYLNTGELFF
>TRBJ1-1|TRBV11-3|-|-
TGTGCCAGCAGCTTATCAGGGTCAGACACTGAAGCTTTCTTT
CASSLSGSDTEAFF
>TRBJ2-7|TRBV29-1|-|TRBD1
TGCAGCGCCGGGACAGTAAGCTCCTACGAGCAGTACTTC
CSAGTVSSYEQYF
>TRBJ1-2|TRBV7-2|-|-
TGTGCCAGCAGCTTAGACAGGAACTCCTATGGCTACACCTTC
CASSLDRNSYGYTF
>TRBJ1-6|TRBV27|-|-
TGTGCCAGCGCCTCCGGGACATCCAATTCACCCCTCCACTTT
CASASGTSNSPLHF
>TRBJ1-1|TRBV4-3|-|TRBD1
TGCGCCAGCAGCCAAGGAGGTGATGGACAGGGGTGGGCTGAAGCTTTCTTT
CASSQGGDGQGWAEAFF
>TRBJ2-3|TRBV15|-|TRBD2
TGTGCCACCAGCAGAGACAGGCGGGGGGGCTATGGAGATACGCAGTATTTT
CATSRDRRGGYGDTQYF
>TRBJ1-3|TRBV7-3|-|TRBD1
TGTGCCAGCAGCTTAATCGGGACAGGGGGCGGAAACACCATATATTTT
CASSLIGTGGGNTIYF
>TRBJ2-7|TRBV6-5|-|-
TGTGCCAGCAGAAACGTGGGGGGAGCCTCCTACGAGCAGTACTTC
CASRNVGGASYEQYF
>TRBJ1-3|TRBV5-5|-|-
TGTGCCAGCAGCCCTACTGGGACACCCTCTGGAAACACCATATATTTT
CASSPTGTPSGNTIYF
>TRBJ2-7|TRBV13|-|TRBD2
TGTGCCAGCACCCCTCTTACCGGGACTAGCGTCCACGAGCAGTACTTC
CASTPLTGTSVHEQYF
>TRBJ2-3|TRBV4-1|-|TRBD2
TGCGCCAGCAGCCAAGGGGGACTAGCGGGAAACACAGATACGCAGTATTTT
CASSQGGLAGNTDTQYF
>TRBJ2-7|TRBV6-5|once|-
TGTGCCAGCAGTCCACGGGACTCGACAGCTTTCTCCCAGTACTTC
CASSPRDSTAFSQYF
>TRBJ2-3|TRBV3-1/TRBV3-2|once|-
TGTGCCAGCAGCCGGGACAACACAGATACGCAGTATTTT
CASSRDNTDTQYF
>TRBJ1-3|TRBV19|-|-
TGTGCCAGTAGTATCGGACAAAGCTCTGGAAACACCATATATTTT
CASSIGQSSGNTIYF
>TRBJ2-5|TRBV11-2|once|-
TGTGCCAGCAGCTTAGCCGGGGGGCTAGAGACCCAGTACTTC
CASSLAGGLETQYF
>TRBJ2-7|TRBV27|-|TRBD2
TGTGCCAGCAGTCCCGGACTAGCGGGGGGTTACTACGAGCAGTACTTC
CASSPGLAGGYYEQYF
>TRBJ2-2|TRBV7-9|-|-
TGTGCCAGCAGCCTCCGCGGCACCGGGGAGCTGTTTTTT
CASSLRGTGELFF
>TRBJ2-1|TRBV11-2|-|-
TGTGCCAGCAGCCCCGGCCCCGGGGAGCAGTTCTTC
CASSPGPGEQFF
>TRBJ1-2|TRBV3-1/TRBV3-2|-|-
TGTGCCAGCAGCCAAGTCCGGGGACTGGGTGGCTACACCTTC
CASSQVRGLGGYTF
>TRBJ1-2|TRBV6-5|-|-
TGTGCCAGCAGTTACACCCAGGGTCGGGGCTACACCTTC
CASSYTQGRGYTF
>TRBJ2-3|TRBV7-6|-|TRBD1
TGTGCCAGCAGCTCCCGCGGGACAGGGGGTATCTTGTCAGATACGCAGTATTTT
CASSSRGTGGILSDTQYF
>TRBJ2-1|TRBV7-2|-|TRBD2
TGTGCCAGCAGCTCTATAAGCGGGAGCGTCTACAATGAGCAGTTCTTC
CASSSISGSVYNEQFF
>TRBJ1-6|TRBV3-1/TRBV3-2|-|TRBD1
TGTGCCAGCAGCCAAACCGGGACAGGGGTTTCACCCCTCCACTTT
CASSQTGTGVSPLHF
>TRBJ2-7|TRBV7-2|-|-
TGTGCCAGCAGCTTAGCGGGAGGTGGGTCCTACGAGCAGTACTTC
CASSLAGGGSYEQYF
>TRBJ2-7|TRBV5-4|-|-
TGTGCCAGCAGCTTGTTCGGGGTGACCTACGAGCAGTACTTC
CASSLFGVTYEQYF
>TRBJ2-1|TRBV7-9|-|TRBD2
TGTGCCAGCAGCCCTGGACTAGCGGGGACCTTATACAATGAGCAGTTCTTC
CASSPGLAGTLYNEQFF
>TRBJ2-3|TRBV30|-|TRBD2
TGTGCCTGGAGTCGGTTCAGCGGGAGCTTCGATGGCACAGATACGCAGTATTTT
CAWSRFSGSFDGTDTQYF
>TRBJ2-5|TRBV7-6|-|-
TGTGCCAGCAGCTCCACAGGGAACGGAGAGACCCAGTACTTC
CASSSTGNGETQYF
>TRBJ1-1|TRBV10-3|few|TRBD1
TGTGCCAGCCAGACAGGGAGAGACACTGAAGCTTTCTTT
CASQTGRDTEAFF
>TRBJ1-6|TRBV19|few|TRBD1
TGTGCCAGTAAGACAGGGACTTCACCCCTCCACTTT
CASKTGTSPLHF
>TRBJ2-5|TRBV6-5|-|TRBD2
TGTGCCAGCAGGTCCGGCGCACGGGGGGAAGAGACCCAGTACTTC
CASRSGARGEETQYF
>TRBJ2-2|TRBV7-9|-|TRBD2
TGTGCCAGCAGGCTAGCGGAGAACACCGGGGAGCTGTTTTTT
CASRLAENTGELFF
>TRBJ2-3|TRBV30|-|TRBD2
TGTGCCTGGAGTGTACTCCTAGCGGGGAGCACAGATACGCAGTATTTT
CAWSVLLAGSTDTQYF
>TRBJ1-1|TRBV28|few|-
TGTGCCAGCATTAACAGAAAAATGGGGCTGAACACTGAAGCTTTCTTT
CASINRKMGLNTEAFF
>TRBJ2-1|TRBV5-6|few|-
TGTGCCAGCAGCCGGTCGAATGAGCAGTTCTTC
CASSRSNEQFF
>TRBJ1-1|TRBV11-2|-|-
TGTGCCAGCAGCCGGGGACGGGAGTTAGTAACGGCTTTCTTT
CASSRGRELVTAFF
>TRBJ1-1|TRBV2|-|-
TGTGCCAGCAGGGGGCAGGAGGGGACTGAAGCTTTCTTT
CASRGQEGTEAFF
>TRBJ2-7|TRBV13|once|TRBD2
TGTGCCAGCAGCCACTCCCGAGCTAGCGGGAGCTCCTACGAGCAGTACTTC
CASSHSRASGSSYEQYF
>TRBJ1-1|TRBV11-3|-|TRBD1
TGTGCCAGCAACGACAGGGGGAACACTGAAGCTTTCTTT
CASNDRGNTEAFF
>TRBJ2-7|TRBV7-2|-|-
TGTGCCAGCAGCTTAGACGGTCTGAGCTACGAGCAGTACTTC
CASSLDGLSYEQYF